This passage covers 2 T cell receptor beta chains from one sample sequenced in a study of shared clonotypes between healthy human individuals. Sequencing was performed with immunoSEQ multiplex PCR; in TCRdb, only in-frame clones are kept and a portion is missing. The data show hundreds of thousands of clones, nearly 97% seen once. Only CD45RO-negative cells positively selected for CCR7 counted as naive CD8 cells, so terminally differentiated effector memory CD45RA+ cells were excluded. Sequenced: naive CD8+ T cells sorted from blood. The source of these receptors is a young woman in good health.

Comment on this clone: An end of the junction does not agree with germline; a read error may underlie this. V and J are TRBV11-2 and TRBJ2-5, with TRBD2 matching 10 bases. The end of the DNA aligns better with TRBJ2-7, so the J call may be wrong. Germline V gene sequence: CDR1 SGHAT, CDR2 FQNNGV. The CDR3 contains 13 residues. The CDR3 DNA reads TGTGTCAGCAGGGCTAGCGGGAGTCACGAGCAGTACTTC. It is translated as CVSRASGSHEQYF.

Of note for this clone: One end of the junction fails to match germline, which may point to a read error. The chain joins TRBV10-2 to TRBJ1-1, with a weak D call TRBD1 (6 bases). Germline assignment: CDR1 WSHSY and CDR2 SAAADI. This CDR3 comprises 14 residues. CDR3 in DNA: TGCGCCAGCAGTGAGACCCAGGGGAACCCTGAAGCTTTCTTT. It codes for CASSETQGNPEAFF.